The clone carrying this TCR beta chain was detected only once. Its specificity is not known. The CDR3 contains 14 residues. Trimming cost V 3 bases and J 6 bases; bases outside gene matches: 4. Germline-derived CDR1 and CDR2 are SGDLS and YYNGEE. This entry is derived from a study of PD-1 blockade in classical Hodgkin lymphoma. Findings and caveats of the study: Baseline diversity was lower in partial responders and progressors than complete responders.

Exposure to brentuximab vedotin varied, and each patient had relapsed following autologous stem cell transplantation. Patients showed best responses of complete response, partial response or progressive disease. Data came from immunoSEQ multiplex PCR; TCRdb stores just in-frame clones and leaves some out. This table has about 97,000 clones, roughly 91% appearing once. The TCR originated in a human donor with classical Hodgkin lymphoma. V gene TRBV9 combines with J gene TRBJ2-2, with 8 bases matching TRBD1. Sequenced material: peripheral blood mononuclear cells (PBMCs), taken before the second cycle of nivolumab. The CDR3 loop reads CASSGTGPPGELFF. DNA for the CDR3: TGTGCCAGCAGCGGGACAGGGCCTCCCGGGGAGCTGTTTTTT. The full variable domain, with the rest looked up from reference TRBV9 and TRBJ2-2, is DSGVTQTPKHLITATGQRVTLRCSPRSGDLSVYWYQQSLDQGLQFLIQYYNGEERAKGNILERFSAQQFPDLHSELNLSSLELGDSALYFCASSGTGPPGELFFGEGSRLTVL.